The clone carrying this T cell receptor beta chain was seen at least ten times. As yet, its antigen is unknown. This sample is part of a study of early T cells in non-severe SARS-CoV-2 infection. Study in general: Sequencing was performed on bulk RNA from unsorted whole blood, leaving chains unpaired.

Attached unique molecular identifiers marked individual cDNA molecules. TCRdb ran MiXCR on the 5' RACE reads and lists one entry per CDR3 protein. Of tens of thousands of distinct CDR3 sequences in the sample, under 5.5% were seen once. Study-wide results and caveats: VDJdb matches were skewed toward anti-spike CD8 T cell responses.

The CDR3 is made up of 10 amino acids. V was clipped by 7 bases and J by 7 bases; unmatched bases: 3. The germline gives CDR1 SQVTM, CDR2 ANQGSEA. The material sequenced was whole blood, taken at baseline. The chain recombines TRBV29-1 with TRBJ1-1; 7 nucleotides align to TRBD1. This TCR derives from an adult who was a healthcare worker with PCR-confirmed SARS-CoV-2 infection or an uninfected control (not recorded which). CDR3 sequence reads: CSARTGEAFF. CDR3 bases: TGCAGCGCCAGGACAGGTGAAGCTTTCTTT.